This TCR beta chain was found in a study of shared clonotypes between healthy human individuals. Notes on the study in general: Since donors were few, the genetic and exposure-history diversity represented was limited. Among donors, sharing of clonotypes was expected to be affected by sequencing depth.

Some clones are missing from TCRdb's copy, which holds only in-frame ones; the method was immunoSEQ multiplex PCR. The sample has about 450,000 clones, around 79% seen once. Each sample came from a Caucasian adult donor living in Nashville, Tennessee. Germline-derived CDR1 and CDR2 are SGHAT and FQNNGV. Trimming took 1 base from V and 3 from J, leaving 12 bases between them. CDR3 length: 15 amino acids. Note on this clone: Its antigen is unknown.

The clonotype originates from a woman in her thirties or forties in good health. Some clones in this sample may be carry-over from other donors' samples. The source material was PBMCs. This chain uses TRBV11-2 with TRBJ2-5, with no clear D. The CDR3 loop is CASSLAVQVKETQYF. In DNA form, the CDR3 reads TGTGCCAGCAGCTTAGCGGTCCAAGTTAAAGAGACCCAGTACTTC.